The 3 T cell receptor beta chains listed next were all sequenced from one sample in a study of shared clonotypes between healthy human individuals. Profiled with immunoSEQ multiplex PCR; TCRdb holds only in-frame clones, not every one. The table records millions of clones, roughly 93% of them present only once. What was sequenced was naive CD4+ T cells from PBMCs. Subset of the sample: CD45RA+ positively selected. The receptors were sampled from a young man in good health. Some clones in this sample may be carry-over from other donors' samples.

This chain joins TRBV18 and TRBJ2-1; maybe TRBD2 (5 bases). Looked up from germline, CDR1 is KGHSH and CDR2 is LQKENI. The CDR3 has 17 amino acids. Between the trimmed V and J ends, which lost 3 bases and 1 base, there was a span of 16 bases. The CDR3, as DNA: TGTGCCAGCTCACCTCAGACGACTACCCAATCCTACAATGAGCAGTTCTTC. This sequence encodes CASSPQTTTQSYNEQFF.

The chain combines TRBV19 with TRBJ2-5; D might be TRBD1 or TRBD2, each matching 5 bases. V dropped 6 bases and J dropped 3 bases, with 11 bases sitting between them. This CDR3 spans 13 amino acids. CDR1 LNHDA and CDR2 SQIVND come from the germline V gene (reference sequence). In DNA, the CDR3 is TGTGCCAGTAGCGCCGGGACGGAAGAGACCCAGTACTTC. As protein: CASSAGTEETQYF.

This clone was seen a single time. This chain's CDR3 is CASSIGPVDSGATEAFF. The CDR3 DNA sequence: TGCGCCAGCAGCATAGGACCTGTTGACAGCGGGGCGACTGAAGCTTTCTTT. The rearrangement uses TRBV5-1 and TRBJ1-1; weak D call: TRBD1 (5 bases). This CDR3 spans 17 amino acids. From germline, CDR1 is SGHRS and CDR2 YFSETQ. Between the trimmed V and J ends, which lost 4 bases and 5 bases, there was a span of 24 bases.